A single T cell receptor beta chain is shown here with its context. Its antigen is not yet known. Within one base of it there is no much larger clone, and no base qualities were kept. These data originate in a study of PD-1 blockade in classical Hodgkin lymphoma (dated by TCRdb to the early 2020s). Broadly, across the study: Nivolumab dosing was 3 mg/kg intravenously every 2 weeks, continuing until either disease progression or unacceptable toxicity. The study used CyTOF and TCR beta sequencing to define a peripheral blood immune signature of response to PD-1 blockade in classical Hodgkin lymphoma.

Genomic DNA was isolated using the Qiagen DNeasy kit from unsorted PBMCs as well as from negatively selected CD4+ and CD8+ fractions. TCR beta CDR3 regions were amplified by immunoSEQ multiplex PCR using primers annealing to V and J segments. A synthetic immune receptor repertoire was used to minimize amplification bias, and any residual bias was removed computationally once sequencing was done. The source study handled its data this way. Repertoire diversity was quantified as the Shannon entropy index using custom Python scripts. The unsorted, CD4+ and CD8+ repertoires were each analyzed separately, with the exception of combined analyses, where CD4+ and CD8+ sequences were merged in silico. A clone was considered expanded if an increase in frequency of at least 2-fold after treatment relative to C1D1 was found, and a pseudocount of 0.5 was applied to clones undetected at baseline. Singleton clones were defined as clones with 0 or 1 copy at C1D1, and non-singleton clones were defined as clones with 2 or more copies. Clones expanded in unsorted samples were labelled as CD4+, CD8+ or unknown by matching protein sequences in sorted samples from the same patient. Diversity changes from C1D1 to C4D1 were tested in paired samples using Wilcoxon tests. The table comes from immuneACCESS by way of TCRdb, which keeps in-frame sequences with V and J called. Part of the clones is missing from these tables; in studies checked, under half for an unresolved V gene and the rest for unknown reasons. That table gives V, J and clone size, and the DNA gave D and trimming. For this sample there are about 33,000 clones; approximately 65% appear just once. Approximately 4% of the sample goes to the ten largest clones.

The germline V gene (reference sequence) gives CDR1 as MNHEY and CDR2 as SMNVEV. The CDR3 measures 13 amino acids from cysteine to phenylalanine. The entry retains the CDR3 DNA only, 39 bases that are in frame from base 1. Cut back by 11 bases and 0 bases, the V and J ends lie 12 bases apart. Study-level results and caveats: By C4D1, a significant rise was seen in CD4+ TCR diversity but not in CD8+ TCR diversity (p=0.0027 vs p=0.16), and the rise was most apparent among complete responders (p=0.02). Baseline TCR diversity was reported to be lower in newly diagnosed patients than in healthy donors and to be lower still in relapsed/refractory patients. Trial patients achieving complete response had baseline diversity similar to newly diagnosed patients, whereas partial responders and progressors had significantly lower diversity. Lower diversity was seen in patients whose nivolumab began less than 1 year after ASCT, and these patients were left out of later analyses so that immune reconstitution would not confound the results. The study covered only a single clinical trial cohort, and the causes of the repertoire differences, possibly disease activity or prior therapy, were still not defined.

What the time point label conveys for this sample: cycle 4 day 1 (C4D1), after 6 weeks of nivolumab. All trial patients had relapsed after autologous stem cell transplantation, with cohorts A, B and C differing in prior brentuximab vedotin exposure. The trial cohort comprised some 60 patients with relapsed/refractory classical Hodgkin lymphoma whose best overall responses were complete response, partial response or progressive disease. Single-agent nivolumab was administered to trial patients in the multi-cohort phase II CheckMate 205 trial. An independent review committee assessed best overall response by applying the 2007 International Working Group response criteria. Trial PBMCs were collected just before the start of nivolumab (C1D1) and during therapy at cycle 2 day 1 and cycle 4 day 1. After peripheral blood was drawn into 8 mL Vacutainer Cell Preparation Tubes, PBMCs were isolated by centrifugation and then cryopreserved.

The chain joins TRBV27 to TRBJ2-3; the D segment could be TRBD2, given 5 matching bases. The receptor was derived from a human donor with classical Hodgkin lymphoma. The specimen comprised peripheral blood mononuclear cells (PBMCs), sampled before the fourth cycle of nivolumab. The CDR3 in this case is CASGLFSTDTQYF. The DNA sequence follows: TGTGCCTCGGGATTGTTTAGCACAGATACGCAGTATTTT.